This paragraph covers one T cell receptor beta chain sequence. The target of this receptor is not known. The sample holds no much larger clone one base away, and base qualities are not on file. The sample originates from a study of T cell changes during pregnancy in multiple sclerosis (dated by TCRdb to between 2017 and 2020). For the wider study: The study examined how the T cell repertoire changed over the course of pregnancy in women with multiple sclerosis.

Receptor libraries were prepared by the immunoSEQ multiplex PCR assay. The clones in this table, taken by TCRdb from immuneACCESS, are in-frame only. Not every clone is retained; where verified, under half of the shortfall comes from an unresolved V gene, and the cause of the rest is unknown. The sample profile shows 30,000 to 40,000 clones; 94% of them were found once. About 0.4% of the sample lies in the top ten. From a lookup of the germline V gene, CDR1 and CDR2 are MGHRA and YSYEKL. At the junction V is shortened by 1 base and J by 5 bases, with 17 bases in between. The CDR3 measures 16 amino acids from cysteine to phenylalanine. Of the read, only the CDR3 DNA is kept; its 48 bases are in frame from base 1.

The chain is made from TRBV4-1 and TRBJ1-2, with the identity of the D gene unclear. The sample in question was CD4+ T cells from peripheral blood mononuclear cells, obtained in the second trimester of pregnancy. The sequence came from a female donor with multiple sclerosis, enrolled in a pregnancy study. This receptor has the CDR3 CASSQASEGWEYGYTF. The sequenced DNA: TGCGCCAGCAGCCAAGCCAGCGAGGGTTGGGAGTATGGCTACACCTTC.